Included here is one T cell receptor (beta chain) sequence, with context. The data were produced by immunoSEQ multiplex PCR, yet TCRdb's version contains in-frame clones alone and is incomplete. The table shows about 370,000 clones, with about nine tenths occurring only once. This CDR3 is built from 13 residues. Deletions cut 8 bases from V and 7 bases from J, with 17 bases between. CDR1 and CDR2 (germline): MGHDK, SYGVNS. Enrolled through a virtual design, the participants were between 18 and 89 years of age and came from about two dozen US areas. Cohorts were based on clinical histories the participants reported. For recovered donors of Cohort 3, there were two negative PCRs, clearance, or symptom resolution. These data belong to a study of blood T cell repertoires in COVID-19.

The sequenced material came from PBMCs or T cells enriched from blood (not recorded which). The clonotype comes from a woman younger than 45 who had recovered from COVID-19. This chain uses TRBV25-1 with TRBJ1-1, with D unclear. The CDR3 coding sequence is TGTGCCAGCCGAAGAACCCAGGAACTTGAAGCTTTCTTT. It specifies CASRRTQELEAFF.